The source of this TCR beta chain is a study of T cell responses to AZD1222 COVID-19 vaccine. The CDR3 runs 15 residues. CDR1 is KGHSH, CDR2 LQKENI, per germline. Germline trimming cut 1 base from V and 8 bases from J; bases unmatched to any gene: 5. Data came from immunoSEQ multiplex PCR; TCRdb stores just in-frame clones and leaves some out. The table includes about 86,000 clones, approximately 91% detected once. The genes are TRBV18 and TRBJ2-1, with 10 bases identical to TRBD1. The clonotype was recovered from an adult who received the AZD1222 COVID-19 vaccine. The sample in question was peripheral blood, obtained 28 days after the second AZD1222 dose. CDR3 sequence reads: CASSPRGDRGHEQFF. CDR3 bases: TGTGCCAGCTCACCACGAGGGGACAGGGGCCATGAGCAGTTCTTC.